The clone carrying this TCR beta chain has a count of ten or more. Its matching antigen is unknown. Looked up from germline, CDR1 is SEHNR and CDR2 is FQNEAQ (reference sequence). The trim removed 5 bases at V and 2 bases at J, leaving 5 bases unmatched. The CDR3 has 14 residues. The data were obtained in a study of CD8 T cells in ankylosing spondylitis. Quantitative 5'-RACE with molecular barcodes generated TCR beta libraries. MiXCR was run by TCRdb on the 5' RACE reads, yielding one entry per CDR3 protein. The profile shows about 220,000 distinct CDR3 sequences, about 7% of them singletons. General study points: Ankylosing spondylitis blood appeared to carry a characteristic TCR beta motif of several highly homologous variants. Disease-linked clones were CD8+ and relatively rare in peripheral blood. There were earlier reports of some motif variants in reactive arthritis synovial fluid and blood. Clones tied to disease were said to be significantly enriched in matched ankylosing spondylitis synovial fluid.

This receptor was taken from a male donor with ankylosing spondylitis. Material: blood, either unsorted or a sorted T cell fraction (not recorded which). The chain uses TRBV7-9 and TRBJ2-5; the match to TRBD2 covers 7 bases. CDR3 residues: CASSPPGLQETQYF. The CDR3 DNA follows: TGTGCCAGCAGCCCCCCGGGACTACAAGAGACCCAGTACTTC.